This paragraph covers one TCR beta chain sequence. The data stem from a study of PD-L1 blockade in urothelial cancer. CDR1 SGHTA and CDR2 FQGNSA come from the germline V gene. J lost 5 bases, V lost 4 bases, and 8 bases had no gene match. The CDR3 is 15 amino acids. TCRdb keeps only in-frame clones here, not all; method: immunoSEQ multiplex PCR. The sample holds around 71,000 clones, 85% seen once. Described time point: pretreatment peripheral blood. The rearrangement uses TRBV7-2 and TRBJ2-3, with 8 positions matching TRBD1. This sample comprised PBMCs, obtained around atezolizumab (anti-PD-L1) treatment. This receptor was taken from a man in his forties with urothelial cancer. The CDR3 nucleotides are TGTGCCAGCAGCTCCCCGGACAGGGTTAAAGATACGCAGTATTTT. Translation gives CASSSPDRVKDTQYF.